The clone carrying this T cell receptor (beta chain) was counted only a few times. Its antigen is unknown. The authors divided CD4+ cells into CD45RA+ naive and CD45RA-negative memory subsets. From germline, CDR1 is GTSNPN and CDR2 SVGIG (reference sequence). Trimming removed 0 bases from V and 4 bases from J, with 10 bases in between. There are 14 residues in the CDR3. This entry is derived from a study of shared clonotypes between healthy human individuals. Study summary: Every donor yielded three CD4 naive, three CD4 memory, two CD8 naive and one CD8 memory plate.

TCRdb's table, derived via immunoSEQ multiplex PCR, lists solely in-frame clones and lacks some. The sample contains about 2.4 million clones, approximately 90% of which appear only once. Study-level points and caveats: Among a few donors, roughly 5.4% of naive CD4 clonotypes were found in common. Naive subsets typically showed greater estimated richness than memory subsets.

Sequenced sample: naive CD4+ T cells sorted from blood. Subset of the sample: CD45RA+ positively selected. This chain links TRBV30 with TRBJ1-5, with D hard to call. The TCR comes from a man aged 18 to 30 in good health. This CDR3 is CAWSVQTMNQPQHF. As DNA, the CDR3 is TGTGCCTGGAGTGTGCAGACAATGAATCAGCCCCAGCATTTT.